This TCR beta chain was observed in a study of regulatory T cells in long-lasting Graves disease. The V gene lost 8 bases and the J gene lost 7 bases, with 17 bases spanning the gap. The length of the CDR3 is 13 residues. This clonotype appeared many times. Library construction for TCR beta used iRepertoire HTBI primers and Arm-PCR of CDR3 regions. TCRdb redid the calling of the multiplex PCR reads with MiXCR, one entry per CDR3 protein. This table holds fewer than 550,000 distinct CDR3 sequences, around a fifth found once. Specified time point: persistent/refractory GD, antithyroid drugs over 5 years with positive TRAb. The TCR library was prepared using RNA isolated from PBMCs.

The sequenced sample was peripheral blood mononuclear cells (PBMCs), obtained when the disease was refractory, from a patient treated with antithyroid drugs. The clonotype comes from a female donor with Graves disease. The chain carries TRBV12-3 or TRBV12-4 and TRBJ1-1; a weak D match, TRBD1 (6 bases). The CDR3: CASSRQVYDEAFF. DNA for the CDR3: TGTGCCAGCTCAAGACAGGTCTATGATGAAGCTTTCTTT.